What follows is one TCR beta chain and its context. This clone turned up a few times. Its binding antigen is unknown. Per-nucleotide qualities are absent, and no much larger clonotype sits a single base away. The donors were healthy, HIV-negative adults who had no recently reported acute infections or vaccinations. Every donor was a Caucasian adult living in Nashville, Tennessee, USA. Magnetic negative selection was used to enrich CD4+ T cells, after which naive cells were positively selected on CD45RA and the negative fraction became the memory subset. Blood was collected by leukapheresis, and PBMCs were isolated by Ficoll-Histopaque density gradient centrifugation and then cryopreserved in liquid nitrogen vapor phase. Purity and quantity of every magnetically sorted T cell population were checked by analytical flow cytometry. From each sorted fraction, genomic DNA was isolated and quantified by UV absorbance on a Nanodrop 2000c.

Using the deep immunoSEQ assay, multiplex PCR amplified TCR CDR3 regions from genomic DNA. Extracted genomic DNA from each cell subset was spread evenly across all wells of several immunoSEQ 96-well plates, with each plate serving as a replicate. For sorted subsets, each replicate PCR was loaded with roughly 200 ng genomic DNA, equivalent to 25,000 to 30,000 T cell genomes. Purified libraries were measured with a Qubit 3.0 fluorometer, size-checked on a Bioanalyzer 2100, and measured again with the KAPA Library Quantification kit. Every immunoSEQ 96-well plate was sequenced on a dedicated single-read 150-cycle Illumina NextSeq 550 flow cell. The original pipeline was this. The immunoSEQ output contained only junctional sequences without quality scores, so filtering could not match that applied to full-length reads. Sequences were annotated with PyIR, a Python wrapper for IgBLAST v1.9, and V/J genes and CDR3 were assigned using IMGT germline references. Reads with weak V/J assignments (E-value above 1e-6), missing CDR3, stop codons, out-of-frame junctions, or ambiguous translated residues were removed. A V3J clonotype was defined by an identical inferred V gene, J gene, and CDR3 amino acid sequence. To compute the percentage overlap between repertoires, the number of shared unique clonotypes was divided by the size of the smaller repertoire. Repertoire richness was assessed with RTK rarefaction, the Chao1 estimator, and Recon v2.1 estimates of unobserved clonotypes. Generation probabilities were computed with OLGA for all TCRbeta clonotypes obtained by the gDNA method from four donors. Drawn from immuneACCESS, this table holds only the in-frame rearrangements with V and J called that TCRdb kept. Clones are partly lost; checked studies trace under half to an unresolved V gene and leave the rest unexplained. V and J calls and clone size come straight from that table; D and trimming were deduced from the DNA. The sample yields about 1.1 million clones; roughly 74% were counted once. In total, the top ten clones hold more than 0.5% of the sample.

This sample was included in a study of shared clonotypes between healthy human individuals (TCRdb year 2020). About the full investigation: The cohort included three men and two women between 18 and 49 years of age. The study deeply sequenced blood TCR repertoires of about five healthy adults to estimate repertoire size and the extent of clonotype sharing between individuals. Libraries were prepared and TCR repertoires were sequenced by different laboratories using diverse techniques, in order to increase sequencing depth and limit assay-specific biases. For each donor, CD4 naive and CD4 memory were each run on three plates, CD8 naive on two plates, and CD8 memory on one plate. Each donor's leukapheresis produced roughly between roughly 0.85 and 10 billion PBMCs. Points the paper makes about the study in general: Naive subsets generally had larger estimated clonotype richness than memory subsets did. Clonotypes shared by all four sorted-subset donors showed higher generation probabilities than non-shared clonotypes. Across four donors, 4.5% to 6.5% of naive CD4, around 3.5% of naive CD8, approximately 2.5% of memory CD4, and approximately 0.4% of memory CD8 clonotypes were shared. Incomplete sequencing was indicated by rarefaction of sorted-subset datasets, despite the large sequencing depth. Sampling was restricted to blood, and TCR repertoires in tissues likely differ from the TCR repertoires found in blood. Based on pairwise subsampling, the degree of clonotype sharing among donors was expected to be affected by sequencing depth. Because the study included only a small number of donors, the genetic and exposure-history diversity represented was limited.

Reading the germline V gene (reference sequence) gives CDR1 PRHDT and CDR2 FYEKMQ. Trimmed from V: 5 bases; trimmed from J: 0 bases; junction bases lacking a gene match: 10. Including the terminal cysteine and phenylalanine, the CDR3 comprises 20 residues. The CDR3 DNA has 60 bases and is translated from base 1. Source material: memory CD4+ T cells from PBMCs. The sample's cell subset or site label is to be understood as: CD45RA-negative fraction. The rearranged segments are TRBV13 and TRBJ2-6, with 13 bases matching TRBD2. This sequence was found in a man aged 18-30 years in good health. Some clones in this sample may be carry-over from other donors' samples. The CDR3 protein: CASSPPMGLAGSSGANVLTF. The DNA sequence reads TGTGCCAGCAGCCCCCCAATGGGACTAGCGGGAAGCTCTGGGGCCAACGTCCTGACTTTC. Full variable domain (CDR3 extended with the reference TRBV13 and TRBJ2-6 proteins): AAGVIQSPRHLIKEKRETATLKCYPIPRHDTVYWYQQGPGQDPQFLISFYEKMQSDKGSIPDRFSAQQFSDYHSELNMSSLELGDSALYFCASSPPMGLAGSSGANVLTFGAGSRLTVL.